This TCR beta chain was retrieved from a study of shared clonotypes between healthy human individuals. Study findings and constraints: Against clonotypes common to all four donors, non-shared ones had lower generation probabilities. Limited genetic and exposure-history diversity came from having few donors.

This clone has just one count. Its antigen remains unknown. Germline-derived CDR1 and CDR2 are KGHSH and LQKENI. The CDR3 consists of 16 residues. The germline V and J ends were trimmed by 0 bases and 4 bases, with 16 bases remaining between them. Generated by immunoSEQ multiplex PCR, the TCRdb table keeps only in-frame clones and is missing some. The sample yields roughly 640,000 clones, around 72% seen once. The genes are TRBV18 and TRBJ2-7, with D possibly TRBD2 on 5 matching bases. The clonotype originates from a woman aged 25 to 39 in good health. The sample was memory CD4+ T cells sorted from blood. Indicated subset: CD45RA-negative fraction. In DNA, the CDR3 is TGTGCCAGCTCACCACCGAATTCGGGGAGTAGGTACGAGCAGTACTTC. It is translated as CASSPPNSGSRYEQYF.